This T cell receptor beta chain came from a study of cytomegalovirus exposure and HLA in healthy donors (dated by TCRdb to the late 2010s). Regarding the research as a whole: According to an earlier analysis of 587 of the donors, 150 million to 200 million T cells yielded roughly 110 million unique TCR beta sequences and 276 Gb of sequence data. High-throughput TCR immunosequencing, statistical association of individual TCRs with disease status, and machine learning were combined to predict cytomegalovirus infection status. Donor age, sex, ethnicity and CMV serostatus were collected together with the repertoire data. The later analysis used no new phenotypic data to find candidate immune exposures, relying instead on TCR beta sequences and their occurrence across donors. Because of strong linkage in the cohort, a handful of DR-DQ haplotypes were treated as single units for association and clustering. In an earlier analysis of over 550 of the donors, high-throughput TCR beta sequencing was used to judge whether each TCR beta V gene segment behaved as functional or pseudogenic. The study aimed to test whether signatures of past pathogen exposure could be identified by cataloging public T cell receptors. The study profiled the T cell repertoires of hundreds of subjects by immunosequencing and related them to cytomegalovirus serostatus. Typing coverage varied by locus: roughly 629-630 donors for A, B, C, DRB1 and DQB1; some 520 for DQA1; some 610 for DPA1; roughly 450 for DPB1. Among 398 genotyped donors of the cohort, an average of about 240,000 unique TCR beta nucleotide sequences were sequenced per donor, around 20% of them non-productive. Class I and class II HLA loci were covered by the typing at four-digit resolution. All discovery cohort repertoires had been generated on a single sequencing platform. Genome-wide SNP genotypes for about 65% of the 666 donors were used in a later genetic analysis, which treated that subset as a discovery cohort. A separate validation cohort of over a hundred different subjects was used in addition to the 666-subject first cohort. The genetic ancestry cluster associated with self-reported Caucasian donors included over 80% of the roughly 360 genotyped donors. A later analysis re-analyzed previously published TCR beta repertoires from several hundred donors and added high-resolution HLA genotyping to study TCR occurrence patterns. An early release that covered more than 550 HLA-typed donors contained about 290 gigabases of sequencing data and about 93 million unique TCR sequences.

The library was obtained by the immunoSEQ multiplex PCR assay. For the multiplex PCR, a mixture combining 60 forward primers for TCR Vbeta segments and 13 reverse primers for TCR Jbeta segments was used. A multiplex PCR assay on genomic DNA amplified the CDR3 region of rearranged TCR beta genes. Amplified TCR beta libraries were sequenced as 87-base-pair reads on the Illumina HiSeq System. Turning to the authors' computational methods: In a later analysis, tens of millions of unique TCR beta chains were counted across the approximately 670 repertoires, and approximately 9.9 million of these chains were shared by at least two donors. A nearest-neighbor algorithm error-corrected the raw reads and collapsed the reads into unique sequences, merging closely related sequences to remove PCR and sequencing errors. Alignment of CDR3 sequences to IMGT reference sequences was used to assign V, D and J gene segments. For a sequence to be retained, a match of at least six nucleotides was required to both a V gene segment and a J gene segment. A rearrangement counted as productive if the CDR3 had no stop codons and remained in frame with V and J, and every other rearrangement counted as non-productive. Following IMGT convention, CDR3 was defined as the stretch from the second conserved V-encoded cysteine to the conserved J-encoded phenylalanine. The earlier analysis of roughly 590 of the donors excluded sequences that lacked an unambiguous match to a single V gene segment. In an earlier analysis of 450 to 750 of the donors, a V segment was called functional when productive rearrangements were above 56.7%, and segregating when the standard deviation between donors exceeded 5%. To diagnose cytomegalovirus status from the catalog of TCR beta chain sequences, a statistical classification framework was built. A later analysis assigned V and J genes by comparing TCR nucleotide sequences with IMGT/GENE-DB human TR gene sequences. In a later analysis, CDR3 sequences and most-parsimonious VDJ recombination scenarios were assigned using the TCRdist pipeline. In a later analysis, every TCR beta chain was defined by the combination of its CDR3 amino acid sequence and its V-gene family, and reads without a unique V-gene family were dropped. A later analysis removed roughly 590 highly shared, low-generation-probability nucleotide sequences to deal with suspected cross-contamination and a sequencing artifact. In a later analysis, a clonal expansion index for each public chain was calculated from normalized within-repertoire ranks of inferred template counts. In a later analysis, generation probabilities were computed using a VDJ recombination model fitted to out-of-frame rearrangements, and the results were checked against IGoR. Hypergeometric tests were used in a later analysis to score TCR-TCR, TCR-HLA and TCR-CMV co-occurrence, with a repertoire-size bias correction applied to the TCR pairs. A later analysis estimated false discovery rates by permuting HLA or CMV assignments 20 times. In a later analysis, co-occurring TCRs were grouped using DBSCAN, with TCRdist sequence similarity added in when clustering inside HLA-allele-positive subsets. Repertoires with fewer than 30,000 or more than 120,000 public chains, plus five repertoires with anomalous nucleotide sharing, were excluded from co-occurrence clustering. TCRdb's version of the immuneACCESS table is confined to in-frame rearrangements and falls short of the full clone set. An unresolved V gene accounts for under half of the shortfall where checked; the remainder is of unknown origin. V and J calls and clone size come straight from that table; D and trimming were deduced from the DNA. The sample includes approximately 52,000 clones, with 55% to 75% observed a single time. The top ten clonotypes cover 30% to 40% of the sample.

The cohort consisted of 600 to 700 healthy bone marrow donors. At the time of sampling, every cohort member was nominally healthy, though immune exposures that went unrecorded were likely present. The donor tested CMV seropositive, placing the donor among the 289 seropositive members of the cohort. Every donor gave a peripheral blood sample, and the peripheral blood mononuclear cells from that sample were used for TCR beta sequencing. Genomic DNA was extracted from the blood cell samples with the Qiagen DNeasy Blood Extraction Kit. The germline V gene sets CDR1 to SGHTA and CDR2 to FQGTGA. Taken from cysteine to phenylalanine, the CDR3 has 16 residues. Only the CDR3 DNA stays, 48 bases, in frame from base 1. V is cut back by 5 bases and J by 2 bases, with 4 bases in the junction unmatched. Turning to this clone: It lacks a known antigen. No qualities accompany the bases; no much larger clone lies one base away.

Points the paper makes about the study in general: Sequencing depth was assumed to be roughly uniform across donors in the presence/absence analyses, though that assumption may not hold. An earlier analysis of several hundred of the donors showed that most TCR beta V segments appeared in productive rearrangements either about 90% or about 30% of the time, which broadly matched IMGT annotations. In a later analysis, several top co-occurrence clusters were reported to appear linked to parvovirus B19, influenza, CMV and Epstein-Barr virus. A further reported finding was that TCR beta sequences accurately predicted the HLA-A and HLA-B alleles for most subjects in the first cohort. Some 15 rarely observed V segments, including chromosome 9 orphons, were excluded from the earlier analysis of almost 600 of the donors because counts were too low. Correlated functional status among segregating V segments might reflect linkage disequilibrium, but an unknown experimental factor could not be ruled out. CMV serostatus was the only immune exposure information available for the cohort. In vitro tests confirmed that a few of the cytomegalovirus-associated TCR beta chains recognize cytomegalovirus antigens. Compared with equally common non-associated chains, HLA-associated TCR beta chains in a later analysis were more clonally expanded and had lower generation probabilities. Because HLA typing was unavailable for some donors at each locus, only the typed subset was used in association tests. Some IMGT-functional V segments, including TRBV6-2 and TRBV6-3, could not be told apart with the 87-base-pair reads, so those segments were excluded. While some public TCRs were present in many individuals, most TCR sequences turned up only very rarely across donors. A later analysis found that TCR association rates varied across HLA loci, with DRB1 alleles showing the most associated TCRs and HLA-C alleles the fewest. Only TCR beta chains were sequenced in this cohort, and the absence of alpha or paired-chain data limited detectable features. The authors suggested that the approach could potentially be extended to other disease states and immunological phenotypes. The study gave a list of some 150 TCR beta chains associated with cytomegalovirus. When HLA alleles, especially DR and DQ, strongly co-occurred, TCR associations were difficult to assign to individual alleles. V-gene and J-gene trimming of TCR beta chains was associated with a missense DCLRE1C variant in a later genetic analysis, and the association was replicated in an independent cohort. In both the original and validation cohorts, the classifier was reported to diagnose cytomegalovirus status with high specificity and sensitivity. Compared with the approximately 700-donor mean, donors in an Asian-associated ancestry cluster had fewer N-insertions in productive TCRs, according to a later genetic analysis. In a later analysis, around 17,000 TCR beta sequences were associated with specific HLA alleles at a false discovery rate of 0.05. According to a later analysis, most CMV-associated TCR beta chains appeared to be HLA-restricted, and the HLA associations seemed to be driven largely by CMV exposure. A group of highly shared sequence variants was considered likely to be a technical artifact of the sequencing pipeline.

The chain uses TRBV7-3 and TRBJ2-2; the junction holds 11 bases that match TRBD2. The TCR comes from a man aged 35-49 years in good health and CMV-seropositive. Sequencing used PBMCs. Read as DNA, the sequence is TGTGCCAGCAGCGCCACTAGCGGGGGAAACACCGGGGAGCTGTTTTTT. It translates as CASSATSGGNTGELFF.